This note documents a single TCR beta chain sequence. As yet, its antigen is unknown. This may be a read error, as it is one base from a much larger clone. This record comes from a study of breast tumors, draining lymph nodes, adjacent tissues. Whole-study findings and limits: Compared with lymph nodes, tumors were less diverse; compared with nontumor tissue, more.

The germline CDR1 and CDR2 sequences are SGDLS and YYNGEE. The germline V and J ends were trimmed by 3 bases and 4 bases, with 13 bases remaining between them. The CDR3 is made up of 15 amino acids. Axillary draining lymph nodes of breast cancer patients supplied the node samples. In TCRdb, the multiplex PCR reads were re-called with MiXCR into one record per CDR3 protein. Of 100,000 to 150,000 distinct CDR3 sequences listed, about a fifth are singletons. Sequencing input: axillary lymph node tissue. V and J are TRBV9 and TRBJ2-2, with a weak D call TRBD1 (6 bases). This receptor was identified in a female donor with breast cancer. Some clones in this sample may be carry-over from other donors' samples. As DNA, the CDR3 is TGTGCCAGCAGCGCACAGGGCCTGAGCACCGGGGAGCTGTTTTTT. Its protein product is CASSAQGLSTGELFF.